This record concerns one T cell receptor (beta chain) sequence. Its specificity is not known. The source of the sample is a study of shared clonotypes between healthy human individuals. Overall study: Donors had three CD4 naive, three CD4 memory, two CD8 naive and one CD8 memory plate apiece.

The CDR3 is made up of 17 amino acids. The ends were cut back, 0 bases at V and 1 base at J, with 14 bases in the middle. Germline assignment: CDR1 SGDLS and CDR2 YYNGEE. Study observations and caveats: The study found lower generation probabilities in non-shared clonotypes than in those shared by all four donors.

Assay: immunoSEQ multiplex PCR; the TCRdb copy retains only in-frame clones and omits some. This table has over a million clones, approximately 76% appearing once. The source of this sequence is a young man in good health. The sample comprised memory CD4+ T cells sorted from blood. Specified subset: CD45RA-negative fraction. V gene TRBV9 combines with J gene TRBJ2-1; D could derive from TRBD1 or TRBD2 (7 bases each). Here the CDR3 reads CASSVGPRGGSYNEQFF. The CDR3 region has the DNA TGTGCCAGCAGCGTAGGGCCCAGGGGGGGGTCCTACAATGAGCAGTTCTTC.